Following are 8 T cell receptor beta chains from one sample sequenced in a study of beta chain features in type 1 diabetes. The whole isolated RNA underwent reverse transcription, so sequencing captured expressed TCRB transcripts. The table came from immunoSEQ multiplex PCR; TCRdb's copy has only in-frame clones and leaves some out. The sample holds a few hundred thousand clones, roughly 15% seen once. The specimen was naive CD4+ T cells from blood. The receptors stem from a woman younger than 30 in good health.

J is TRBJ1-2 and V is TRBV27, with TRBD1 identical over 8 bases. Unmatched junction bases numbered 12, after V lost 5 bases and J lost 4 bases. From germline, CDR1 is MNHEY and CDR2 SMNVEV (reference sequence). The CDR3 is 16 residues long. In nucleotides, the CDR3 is TGTGCCAGCAGTCCGACCTGGACAGGGCCTCTCTATGGCTACACCTTC. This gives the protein CASSPTWTGPLYGYTF.

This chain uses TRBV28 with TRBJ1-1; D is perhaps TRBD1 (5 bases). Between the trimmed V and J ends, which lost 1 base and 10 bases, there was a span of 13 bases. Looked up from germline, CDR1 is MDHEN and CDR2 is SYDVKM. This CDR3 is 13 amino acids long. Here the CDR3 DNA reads TGTGCCAGCAGTTTATCTGGGGCGCGGATAGCTTTCTTT. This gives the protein CASSLSGARIAFF.

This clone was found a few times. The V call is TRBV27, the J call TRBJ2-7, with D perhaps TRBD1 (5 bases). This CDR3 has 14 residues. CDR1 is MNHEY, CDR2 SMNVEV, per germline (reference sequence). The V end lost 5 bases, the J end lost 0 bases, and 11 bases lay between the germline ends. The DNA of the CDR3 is TGTGCCAGCAGTCGGACACCAGGCTCCTACGAGCAGTACTTC. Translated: CASSRTPGSYEQYF.

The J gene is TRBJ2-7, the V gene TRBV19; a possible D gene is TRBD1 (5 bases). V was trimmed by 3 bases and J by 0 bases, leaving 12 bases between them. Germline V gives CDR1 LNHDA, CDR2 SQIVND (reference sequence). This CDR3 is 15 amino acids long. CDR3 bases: TGTGCCAGTAGTATGATTGCAGACAGCTCCTACGAGCAGTACTTC. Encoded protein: CASSMIADSSYEQYF.

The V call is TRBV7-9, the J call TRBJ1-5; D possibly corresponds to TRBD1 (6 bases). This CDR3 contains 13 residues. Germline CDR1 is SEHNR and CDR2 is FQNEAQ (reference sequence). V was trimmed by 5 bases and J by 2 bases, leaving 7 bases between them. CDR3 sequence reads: CASSPGGNQPQHF. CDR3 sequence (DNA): TGTGCCAGCAGCCCAGGGGGCAATCAGCCCCAGCATTTT.

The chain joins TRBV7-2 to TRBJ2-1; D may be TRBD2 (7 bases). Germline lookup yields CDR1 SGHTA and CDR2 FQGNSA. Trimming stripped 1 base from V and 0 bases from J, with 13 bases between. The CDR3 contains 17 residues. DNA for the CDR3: TGTGCCAGCAGCTTAGGCGGCGGGGGCCACTCCTACAATGAGCAGTTCTTC. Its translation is CASSLGGGGHSYNEQFF. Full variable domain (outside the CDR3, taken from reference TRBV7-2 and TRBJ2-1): GAGVSQSPSNKVTEKGKDVELRCDPISGHTALYWYRQSLGQGLEFLIYFQGNSAPDKSGLPSDRFSAERTGGSVSTLTIQRTQQEDSAVYLCASSLGGGGHSYNEQFFGPGTRLTVL.

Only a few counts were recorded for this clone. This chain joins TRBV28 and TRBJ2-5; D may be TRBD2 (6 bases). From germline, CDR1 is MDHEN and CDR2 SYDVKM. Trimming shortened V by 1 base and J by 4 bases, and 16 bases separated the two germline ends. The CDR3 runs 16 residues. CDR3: CASSLLIGGIRETQYF. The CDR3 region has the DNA TGTGCCAGCAGTTTATTGATTGGGGGGATTCGAGAGACCCAGTACTTC.

The CDR3 DNA is TGTGCCACCTCCAGGGCTTCCTATGGCTACACCTTC. Encoded protein: CATSRASYGYTF. V is TRBV19 and J is TRBJ1-2, with D perhaps matching TRBD1 (5 bases). The CDR3 sequence is 12 residues long. Per the germline V gene, CDR1 is LNHDA and CDR2 is SQIVND (reference sequence). V lost 10 bases to trimming and J lost 4 bases, with 13 bases between them.